This T cell receptor beta chain is from a study of CD8 T cells in Susac syndrome (dated by TCRdb to the late 2010s). With respect to the entire study: Whether CD8+ T cell activation and differentiation in Susac syndrome was antigen driven was tested using repertoire sequencing.

From its cysteine to its phenylalanine, the CDR3 spans 15 amino acids. The read is trimmed to its CDR3 DNA, 45 bases read in frame from base 1. The germline V end is reduced by 5 bases and the J end by 5 bases; junction bases left unmatched: 11. The germline V gene encodes CDR1 MDHEN and CDR2 SYDVKM. RNA was extracted using the RNeasy kit, and about 0.5 to 1 ug of the RNA was reverse transcribed with random hexamers. TCR beta CDR3 regions were amplified with the immunoSEQ multiplex PCR assay covering 54 Vbeta and 13 Jbeta segments. PCR amplification bias was corrected using a synthetic template baseline for primer optimization and computational correction. The study's processing was this. Reads were annotated to V, D and J genes per IMGT and analyzed with immunoSEQ Analyzer, keeping only productive sequences. To calculate clonality, Shannon entropy was normalized by log2 of the number of productive unique sequences and then subtracted from one. Public and private clones were assessed among the 100 most prevalent clones of each patient and control. Susac-specific clones were defined as absent from healthy and MS cohorts, around 970 published viral clones and other ImmuneACCESS disease sequences. Starting from the raw public reads, TCRdb applied fastp trimming at Q25, assembled clones with MiXCR and retained in-frame beta chains. Rows are unified per CDR3 protein, each entry keeping the most common DNA and genes. The V and J calls shown here were made by TCRdb, not taken from the authors' results. This sample holds about 120,000 distinct CDR3 sequences; 94% were observed only once. The ten largest clones represent approximately 0.089% of the sample.

With regard to this clonotype: Its antigen is still unknown. Base quality data are lacking; no much larger clone is found one base away.

Peripheral blood CD8+ and CD4+ T cells from healthy donors, Susac syndrome patients and multiple sclerosis patients were profiled by high-throughput TCR beta sequencing. The healthy donors served as controls matched for age and sex. CD8+ TEMRA cells were enriched by FACS, while bulk CD8+ and CD4+ T cells were purified by magnetic negative isolation. Blood was collected in EDTA tubes and processed within 24 hours, with PBMCs isolated through density gradient centrifugation. PBMCs intended for TCR sequencing were frozen in liquid nitrogen and were later thawed in a 37 degrees C water bath. Purity of sorted or isolated CD4+, CD8+ and CD8+ TEMRA cells was at least 90%. Summary of the overall study and its limitations: The TCR sequencing and HLA analysis was acknowledged to have included a relatively small number of individuals.

This sequence originates from a human donor in good health. Rearrangement joined TRBV28 to TRBJ2-5; 7 middle bases align to TRBD2. The sequencing input was CD4+ T cells from PBMCs. The CDR3 protein: CASSRTLAGSETQYF. At the DNA level, the sequence is TGTGCCAGCAGTCGGACCTTAGCGGGTAGCGAGACCCAGTACTTC.